This TCR beta chain was observed in a study of T cell responses to AZD1222 COVID-19 vaccine. About the study: Combined were second doses at about 4 or about 12 weeks. Study-level findings and limits: Repertoire sampling was restricted to post-peak T cell response timepoints. Epitopes outside B.1.351 and B.1.1.7 mutated regions reportedly drew nearly half of spike TCRs. Most donors were white British, females outnumbered males, and clonal diversity was possibly underestimated.

Libraries were prepared by immunoSEQ multiplex PCR; TCRdb keeps only in-frame clonotypes and omits some of them. The sample has some 120,000 clones; roughly 86% are singletons. Note on this clone: Its antigen remains unknown. The germline gene is not matched at one end of the junction; a read error may be the cause.

This CDR3 region has 13 residues. Per the germline V gene, CDR1 is SSHAT and CDR2 is FNYEAQ (reference sequence). The source material was peripheral blood, sampled on day 0 of AZD1222 vaccination. The chain couples TRBV7-7 to TRBJ1-4; D uncertain. This receptor was identified in an adult in good health. The CDR3 region has the DNA TGTGCTAGCAGCTTAGCCTACAGTGAAAAACTGTTTTTT. Protein: CASSLAYSEKLFF.